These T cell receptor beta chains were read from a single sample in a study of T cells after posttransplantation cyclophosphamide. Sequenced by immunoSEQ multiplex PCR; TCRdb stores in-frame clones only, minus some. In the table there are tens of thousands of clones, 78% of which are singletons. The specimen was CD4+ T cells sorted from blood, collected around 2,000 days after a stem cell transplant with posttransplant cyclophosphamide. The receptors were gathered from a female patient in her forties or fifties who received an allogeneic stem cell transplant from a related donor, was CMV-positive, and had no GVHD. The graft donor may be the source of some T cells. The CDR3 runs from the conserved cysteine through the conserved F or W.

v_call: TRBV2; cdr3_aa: CAIQGRDNEKLFF
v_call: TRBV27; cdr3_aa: CASWYGGTEAFF
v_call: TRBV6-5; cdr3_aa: CASSRTGNEQYF
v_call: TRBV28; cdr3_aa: CASSFITSDSLFF
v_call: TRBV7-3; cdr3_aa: CASSLTKGTGSNEQFF
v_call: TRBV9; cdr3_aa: CASSVGGPSYEQYF
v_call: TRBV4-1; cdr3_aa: CASSQVQGSDEQFF
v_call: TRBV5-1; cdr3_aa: CASSPLPGQGGEQYF
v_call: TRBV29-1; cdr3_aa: CSAWGTSGARTDTQYF
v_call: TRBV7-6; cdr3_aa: CASSTGQGMGSYNSPLHF
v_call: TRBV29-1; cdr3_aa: CSVAPDQAREKLFF
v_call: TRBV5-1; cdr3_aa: CASSLAGTSISGELFF
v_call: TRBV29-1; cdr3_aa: CSVRRTSAKGNEQFF
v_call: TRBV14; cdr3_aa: CASSQVGAMASPLHF
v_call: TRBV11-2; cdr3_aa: CASSPRDKPANTGELFF
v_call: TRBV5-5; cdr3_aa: CASSLLGDRVNTIYF
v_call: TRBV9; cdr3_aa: CASSVVQGGSEKLFF
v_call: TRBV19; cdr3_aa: CASSINPRDGYTF
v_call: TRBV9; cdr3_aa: CASSPHPDREETQYF
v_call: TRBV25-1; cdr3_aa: CASSPGQNTDTQYF
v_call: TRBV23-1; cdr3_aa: CASKYDGLAGTGELFF
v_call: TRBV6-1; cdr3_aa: CASRPSGPFNEQFF
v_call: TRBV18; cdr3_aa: CASSPDSSNQPQHF
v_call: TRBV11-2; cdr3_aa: CASSPITTLVQIPLHF
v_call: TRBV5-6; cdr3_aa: CASSRIGQGALGETQYF
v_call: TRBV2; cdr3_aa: CASTTGQGVGYEKLFF
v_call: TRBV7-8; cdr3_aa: CASSSGRGTDTQYF
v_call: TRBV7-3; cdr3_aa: CASRTPGSGTDTQYF
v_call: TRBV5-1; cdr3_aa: CASSLFTGGKMTKTIYQETQYF
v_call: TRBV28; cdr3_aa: CASSLAGTGGTEAFF
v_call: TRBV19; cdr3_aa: CASATGTMNTEAFF
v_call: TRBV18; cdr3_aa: CASSPQLNRVYNEQFF
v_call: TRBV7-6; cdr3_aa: CASSARVGNQPQHF
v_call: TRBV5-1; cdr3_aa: CASSLLGGRETQYF
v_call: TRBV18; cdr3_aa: CASSPSGPTGELFF
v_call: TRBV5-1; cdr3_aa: CASSLEGISREQYF
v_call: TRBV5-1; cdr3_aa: CASSLGPTRPQETQYF
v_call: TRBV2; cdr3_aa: CASSESGGSSYEQYF
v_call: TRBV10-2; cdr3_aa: CASQIAGGPSYNEQFF
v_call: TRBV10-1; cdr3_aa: CASSEDRAMNTEAFF
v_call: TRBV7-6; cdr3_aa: CASSSAGYGYNSPLHF
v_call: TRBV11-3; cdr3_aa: CASSLGQGANEQFF
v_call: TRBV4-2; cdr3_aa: CASSQDGVAGGLGAKNIQYF
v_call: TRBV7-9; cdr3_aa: CASRQAGTGRTGELFF
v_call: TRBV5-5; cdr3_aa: CASSLDTGGNTGELFF
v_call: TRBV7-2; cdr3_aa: CASSLGDSYEQYF
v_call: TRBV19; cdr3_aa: CASSISGQGPYEQYF
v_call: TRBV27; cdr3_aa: CASSFFRLNTGELFF
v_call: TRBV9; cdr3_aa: CASSTQGVDTQYF
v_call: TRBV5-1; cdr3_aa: CASSSYPDNGYTF
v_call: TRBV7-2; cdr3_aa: CASSISGNGKTQYF
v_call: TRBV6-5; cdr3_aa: CASSYSGAETEAFF